Shown below are 29 T cell receptor beta chains from a single sample sequenced in a study of tumor-infiltrating lymphocytes in primary liver carcinoma. Priming with a constant-region primer yielded TCR beta cDNA from roughly 490 ng total RNA. Employing slightly modified ARM-PCR, three nested multiplex PCR rounds were run, and these gave rise to the TCR beta libraries. The opening two PCR rounds, 10 cycles each, paired TRBV1-TRBV30 forward primers with a C-beta reverse primer. One entry per CDR3 protein, called by TCRdb with MiXCR from the multiplex PCR reads. The sample yields approximately 310,000 distinct CDR3 sequences, 50% to 70% seen once. The authors took blood RNA from unsorted whole blood and also extracted germline DNA. Sequencing was performed on peripheral blood. The receptors derive from a man aged 40-49 years with primary liver carcinoma and hepatitis B virus infection.

The V gene is TRBV25-1, the J gene TRBJ2-1; D gene uncertain. CDR1 and CDR2 from the germline V gene are MGHDK and SYGVNS. This CDR3 is built from 14 residues. Trimming cost V 3 bases and J 9 bases, with 15 bases left between them. CDR3 region: CASSDVGVGFEQFF. In DNA, the CDR3 is TGTGCCAGCAGTGATGTTGGGGTGGGGTTTGAGCAGTTCTTC. Full variable domain (rest looked up from reference TRBV25-1 and TRBJ2-1): EADIYQTPRYLVIGTGKKITLECSQTMGHDKMYWYQQDPGMELHLIHYSYGVNSTEKGDLSSESTVSRIRTEHFPLTLESARPSHTSQYLCASSDVGVGFEQFFGPGTRLTVL.

As concerns this clonotype: A much larger clonotype is one base distant, so this may be a read error. J is TRBJ1-2 and V is TRBV11-2, with D possibly matching TRBD1 (5 bases). V shed 5 bases and J shed 10 bases, with 14 bases lying between them. This CDR3 spans 12 amino acids. Germline-derived CDR1 and CDR2 are SGHAT and FQNNGV. The CDR3 is CASSLRQIVYTF. Written as DNA, the CDR3 is TGTGCCAGCAGCCTGAGACAGATCGTCTACACCTTC.

The chain links TRBV30 to TRBJ1-2; D is uncertain. Germline assignment: CDR1 GTSNPN and CDR2 SVGIG (reference sequence). Trimming removed 5 bases at V and 0 bases at J, with 13 bases between. This CDR3 region has 14 residues. The DNA for the CDR3 is TGTGCCTGGCGTTACGCGGGAGCTAACTATGGCTACACCTTC. Amino acids: CAWRYAGANYGYTF.

This clonotype was seen at least ten times. The chain links TRBV4-2 to TRBJ2-2; D is ambiguous. The germline V gene has CDR1 LGHNA and CDR2 YNFKEQ. With 1 base removed from V and 6 bases from J, the gap between germline ends came to 9 bases. This CDR3 has 14 amino acids. The CDR3, as DNA: TGTGCCAGCAGCCAAGCAGGAGTCGCCGGGGAGCTGTTTTTT. Its protein is CASSQAGVAGELFF.

This clonotype has only a few counts. This chain uses TRBV6-1 with TRBJ2-7, with TRBD2 matching over 8 bases. The germline V gene has CDR1 MNHNS and CDR2 SASEGT. CDR3 length: 15 amino acids. After removal of 6 bases from V and 2 bases from J, the junction contained 9 bases not matched to a gene. CDR3 amino acids: CASSRTGTRTYEQYF. Written as DNA, the CDR3 is TGTGCCAGCAGCCGGACGGGGACTAGGACCTACGAGCAGTACTTC.

This clonotype was recorded at least ten times. The V gene is TRBV29-1, the J gene TRBJ1-2; D is unclear. Germline CDR1 reads SQVTM; CDR2 reads ANQGSEA. V was pared by 3 bases and J by 8 bases, with 16 bases between. This CDR3 has 13 residues. CDR3 residues: CSVDVGLVRGYTF. Here the CDR3 DNA reads TGCAGCGTTGACGTAGGGCTTGTTAGAGGCTACACCTTC.

V usage is TRBV28 and J usage is TRBJ1-1; a weak D match, TRBD1 (5 bases). CDR1 and CDR2 from the germline V gene are MDHEN and SYDVKM. V was pared by 8 bases and J by 4 bases, with 14 bases between. The CDR3 has 13 residues. CDR3 DNA: TGTGCCAGCGGGGGGTTGGTTGGCACTGAAGCTTTCTTT. Its translation: CASGGLVGTEAFF.

This clonotype was seen just once. Since a much larger clone is just one base distant, this may be a read error. The chain joins TRBV5-5 to TRBJ2-1; D unresolved. The V end lost 7 bases, the J end lost 3 bases, and 14 bases lay between the germline ends. Germline CDR1 is SGHKS and CDR2 is YYEKEE (reference sequence). The CDR3 consists of 14 residues. The CDR3 region is CASGAYLFYNEQFF. CDR3 nucleotides: TGTGCCAGCGGCGCCTATCTCTTCTACAATGAGCAGTTCTTC.

This clonotype has only one observation. This rearrangement joins TRBV11-2 to TRBJ2-3, with D perhaps assigned TRBD1 or TRBD2 (7 bases each). Germline V gene sequence: CDR1 SGHAT, CDR2 FQNNGV. The CDR3 length is 14 residues. Trimming left V 4 bases short and J 14 bases short, with 22 bases between. The CDR3 nucleotides read TGTGCCAGCAGCTCTCCCAGGGGGGGAGATATGCTGTATTTT. Translated: CASSSPRGGDMLYF.

This clonotype was counted once. It is likely a read error, because the conserved phenylalanine at the end of the CDR3 is missing. V is TRBV10-3 and J is TRBJ2-6; 7 nucleotides align to TRBD1. CDR3 size: 16 residues. V trimming: 6 bases; J trimming: 1 base; junction bases outside the gene matches: 6. Germline values: CDR1 ENHRY, CDR2 SYGVKD. This chain's CDR3 is CAISGDRASGANVLTS. For the CDR3, the DNA is TGTGCCATCAGCGGCGACAGGGCTTCTGGGGCCAACGTCCTGACTTCC.

Note on this clonotype: Likely a read error: the CDR3 ends without its conserved phenylalanine or tryptophan. V and J are TRBV7-8 and TRBJ2-6; 7 bases match TRBD1. Unmatched junction bases numbered 8, after V lost 5 bases and J lost 1 base. The CDR3 length is 17 residues. Germline V CDR1 and CDR2: SGHVS, FQNEAQ. This CDR3 reads CASSLRDSPSGANVLTS. CDR3 nucleotide sequence: TGTGCCAGCAGCCTCCGGGACAGCCCTTCTGGGGCCAACGTCCTGACTTCC.

This chain connects TRBV18 to TRBJ2-1; 8 bases agree with TRBD2. The CDR3 is 15 residues long. CDR1 and CDR2 from the germline V gene are KGHSH and LQKENI. V gave up 3 bases and J gave up 8 bases; unmatched junction bases: 9. The CDR3 protein is CASSPTPGGPYEQFF. CDR3 DNA: TGTGCCAGCTCACCCACCCCGGGAGGGCCCTATGAGCAGTTCTTC.

The CDR3 coding sequence is TGTGCCCGCATCTTGGCCAGGATGGCGAACACTGAAGCTTTCTTT. As protein: CARILARMANTEAFF. The rearrangement uses TRBV11-2 and TRBJ1-1; D is undetermined. Trimming removed 11 bases at V and 1 base at J, with 20 bases between. The CDR3 sequence is 15 residues long. Germline-derived CDR1 and CDR2 are SGHAT and FQNNGV.

For this clonotype: One base away lies a much larger clone, so this may be a sequencing read error. The chain employs TRBV6-5 and TRBJ2-1; D is possibly TRBD1 (5 bases). Trimming stripped 10 bases from V and 3 bases from J, with 16 bases between. This CDR3 comprises 14 residues. CDR1 MNHEY and CDR2 SVGAGI come from the germline V gene. DNA for the CDR3: TGTGCCAACTCGATTGGCCAGGGCTACAATGAGCAGTTCTTC. Translating it yields CANSIGQGYNEQFF.

The chain links TRBV20-1 to TRBJ2-7; 11 bases fit TRBD2. This CDR3 region has 13 residues. Germline V gene sequence: CDR1 DFQATT, CDR2 SNEGSKA (reference sequence). After removal of 5 bases from V and 3 bases from J, the junction contained 3 bases not matched to a gene. The CDR3 DNA sequence: TGCAGTGCTCCCGGGACTAGCGGCTACGAGCAGTACTTC. Translation gives CSAPGTSGYEQYF.

In this sample, this clonotype turned up a few times. Its ends do not fully match the called genes, so a read error is possible. This sequence joins TRBV25-1 and TRBJ2-7; D gene uncertain. Germline V CDR1 and CDR2: MGHDK, SYGVNS. This CDR3 contains 13 residues. The CDR3 coding sequence is TGTGCCAGTAGTGAATGGGCTGCTTACGAGCAGTACTTC. This encodes CASSEWAAYEQYF.

This chain connects TRBV7-9 to TRBJ1-1; 7 nucleotides line up with TRBD1. The junction had 9 bases not matched to a gene; V was cut back by 2 bases and J by 6 bases. The germline V gene encodes CDR1 SEHNR and CDR2 FQNEAQ (reference sequence). The CDR3 has 15 amino acids. The CDR3: CASSLLTGPSAEAFF. Written as DNA, the CDR3 is TGTGCCAGCAGCTTATTGACAGGGCCCTCCGCTGAAGCTTTCTTT. Full variable domain (remainder filled in from reference TRBV7-9 and TRBJ1-1): DTGVSQNPRHKITKRGQNVTFRCDPISEHNRLYWYRQTLGQGPEFLTYFQNEAQLEKSRLLSDRFSAERPKGSFSTLEIQRTEQGDSAMYLCASSLLTGPSAEAFFGQGTRLTVV.

In regard to this clonotype: Mismatch with germline at one junction end may stem from a read error. V and J are TRBV5-5 and TRBJ2-2; D unclear. CDR1 is SGHKS, CDR2 YYEKEE, per germline (reference sequence). The CDR3 has 15 amino acids. CDR3 DNA: TGTACCAGCAGCTTGGCAGCTTCGAACACCGGGGAGCTGTTTTTT. Protein: CTSSLAASNTGELFF.

Remarks on this clonotype: Being one base from a much bigger clone, this may be a read error. This sequence joins TRBV5-6 and TRBJ2-5; D uncertain. V lost 1 base and J lost 2, with 6 bases in between. The CDR3 has 13 amino acids. The germline V gene has CDR1 SGHDT and CDR2 YYEEEE. For the CDR3, the DNA is TGTGCCAGCAGCTTGTTTGCACAAGAGACCCAGTACTTC. Translation: CASSLFAQETQYF.

To note about this clonotype: A read error may produce the germline difference seen at one junction end. The V and J genes are TRBV5-3 and TRBJ2-3, with D uncertain. TRBV5-3 qualifies as an ORF whose function is uncertain. CDR3 length equals 15 residues. The CDR3 sequence: CARYWAQTETDMQYF. The CDR3 DNA sequence: TGTGCCAGATATTGGGCCCAAACAGAAACAGATATGCAGTATTTT.

This rearrangement joins TRBV14 to TRBJ2-7; 9 bases align to TRBD1. This CDR3 spans 16 amino acids. Germline lookup yields CDR1 SGHDN and CDR2 FVKESK. J gave up 4 bases and V 3 bases, and 10 bases lay outside the gene matches. The chain's CDR3 is CASSHVLGQGDYEQYF. CDR3 nucleotide sequence: TGTGCCAGCAGCCACGTATTGGGACAGGGAGATTACGAGCAGTACTTC. Based on the CDR3 plus reference TRBV14 and TRBJ2-7, the full variable domain is EAGVTQFPSHSVIEKGQTVTLRCDPISGHDNLYWYRRVMGKEIKFLLHFVKESKQDESGMPNNRFLAERTGGTYSTLKVQPAELEDSGVYFCASSHVLGQGDYEQYFGPGTRLTVT.

This clonotype was seen once. One end of the junction is discordant with germline, which a read error may explain. The chain is built from TRBV5-4 and TRBJ2-3; D is ambiguous. Germline CDR1 reads SGHNT; CDR2 reads YYREEE (reference sequence). This CDR3 is 16 amino acids long. As DNA, the CDR3 is TGTGCCAGCGGCTTGGTGGCTAGGACCACACCCGATACGCAGTATTTT. It is translated as CASGLVARTTPDTQYF. The whole variable domain, remainder taken from reference TRBV5-4 and TRBJ2-3, is ETGVTQSPTHLIKTRGQQVTLRCSSQSGHNTVSWYQQALGQGPQFIFQYYREEENGRGNFPPRFSGLQFPNYSSELNVNALELDDSALYLCASGLVARTTPDTQYFGPGTRLTVL.

As concerns this clonotype: This could be a read error, since a much larger clone is one nucleotide away. The chain combines TRBV5-4 with TRBJ2-1; 12 bases line up with TRBD1. Germline assignment: CDR1 SGHNT and CDR2 YYREEE (reference sequence). The CDR3 runs to 16 residues. Here the CDR3 DNA reads TGTGCCAGCAGCTTTCCCGGGACAGGGGGCAACAATGAGGAGTTCTTC. Its translation is CASSFPGTGGNNEEFF.

As regards this clonotype: As the CDR3 is not closed by the conserved phenylalanine or tryptophan, this likely results from a read error. The CDR3 DNA is TGTGCCAGCAGCTTGGCGGCAAGAAGCACAGATACGCAGTATATT. Residues: CASSLAARSTDTQYI. The chain recombines TRBV11-2 with TRBJ2-3, with D unclear. CDR1 is SGHAT and CDR2 is FQNNGV in the germline V gene. CDR3 size: 15 residues. Trimming removed 3 bases from V and 0 bases from J, with 10 bases in between.

A word on this clonotype: Given a much more abundant clone one base away, this may be a read error. This sequence joins TRBV7-8 and TRBJ2-7; D might be TRBD1 (6 bases). The J call may be in error: the DNA end matches TRBJ2-1 better. CDR1 and CDR2 (germline): SGHVS, FQNEAQ. The CDR3 is 14 residues long. For the CDR3, the DNA is TGTGCCAGCAGCTTAAACAGGGCACTCGCCGAGCAGTTCTTC. As protein: CASSLNRALAEQFF.

This clonotype was counted only a few times. This chain uses TRBV28 with TRBJ2-2; TRBD2 aligns across 13 bases. Looked up from germline, CDR1 is MDHEN and CDR2 is SYDVKM. The V and J ends lost 6 bases and 6 bases, in that order; junction bases with no gene match: 4. The CDR3 sequence is 15 residues long. The CDR3 DNA is TGTGCCAGCAGGAAACTAGCGGGAGGGGCCGGGGAGCTGTTTTTT. Protein: CASRKLAGGAGELFF.

Comments on this clonotype: This could be a read error, since a much larger clone is one nucleotide away. This rearrangement joins TRBV6-5 to TRBJ1-1, with D unclear. Trimming shortened V by 6 bases and J by 4 bases, and 18 bases separated the two germline ends. The CDR3 spans 15 residues. The germline gives CDR1 MNHEY, CDR2 SVGAGI. CDR3 in DNA: TGTGCCAGCAGGGTGACATGTGGGTCGGGCACTGAAGCTTTCTTT. This gives the protein CASRVTCGSGTEAFF.

This clonotype was counted ten times or more. The V gene is TRBV5-5, the J gene TRBJ1-1; D ambiguous. V lost 2 bases and J lost 0, with 5 bases in between. This CDR3 has 13 amino acids. The germline V gene encodes CDR1 SGHKS and CDR2 YYEKEE (reference sequence). The CDR3 nucleotides read TGTGCCAGCAGCTTTCCCGTGAACACTGAAGCTTTCTTT. This translates into CASSFPVNTEAFF.

As for this clonotype: The CDR3 carries no conserved terminal phenylalanine or tryptophan, so it likely arises from a read error. The chain combines TRBV10-3 with TRBJ2-2; D is ambiguous. This CDR3 is 15 amino acids long. Germline CDR1 is ENHRY and CDR2 is SYGVKD. The germline V and J ends were trimmed by 6 bases and 0 bases, with 11 bases remaining between them. CDR3 bases: TGTGCCATCAGCCTCGAGAGGTCGAACACCGGGGAGCTGTTTTAT. Protein sequence: CAISLERSNTGELFY.